Listed below are T cell receptor beta chains from one sample, sequenced in a study of T cell repertoires in cytomegalovirus infection. Using its own MiXCR run on the reads, TCRdb lists one record per CDR3 protein. The sample contains approximately 730,000 distinct CDR3 sequences, around a third of which appear only once. These receptors' targets are unknown. The sample in question was cultured PBMCs, obtained from culture after CMV antigen stimulation. The receptors come from a human donor in good health (CMV status not recorded). Some clones in this sample may be carry-over from other donors' samples. Both conserved end residues are part of each CDR3. A D gene is named only where the DNA matches it firmly. Rows may omit the clone size; those that give it use once, few, many or a size class.

NA NA TRBJ2-7 TRBV6-2/TRBV6-3 TGTGCCAGCAGTTACACCGGGACGGGTTACGAGCAGTACTTC CASSYTGTGYEQYF
NA NA TRBJ1-1 TRBV7-2 TGTGCCAGCAGCTTAGACGGTGACACTGAAGCTTTCTTT CASSLDGDTEAFF
NA NA TRBJ2-3 TRBV6-1 TGTGCCAGCAGTGCCGGGGACAGCACAGATACGCAGTATTTT CASSAGDSTDTQYF
NA NA TRBJ1-4 TRBV6-2/TRBV6-3 TGTGCCAGCGGACGGGGATCACCACTTGGGGAAAAACTGTTTTTT CASGRGSPLGEKLFF
NA TRBD1 TRBJ2-7 TRBV4-1 TGCGCCAGCAGCCAGGGGACAGGGTGGTACGAGCAGTACTTC CASSQGTGWYEQYF
many TRBD2 TRBJ2-7 TRBV7-6 TGTGCCAGCAGCTTAGGAGGGACTAGCGACTACGAGCAGTACTTC CASSLGGTSDYEQYF
NA TRBD2 TRBJ2-1 TRBV24-1 TGTGCCACCAGTGACATCACTAGCGGGGATTACAATGAGCAGTTCTTC CATSDITSGDYNEQFF
NA TRBD2 TRBJ2-1 TRBV25-1 TGTGCCAGCAGTGATTCTAGCGGGCGTTTCTACAATGAGCAGTTCTTC CASSDSSGRFYNEQFF
NA TRBD1 TRBJ2-3 TRBV11-2 TGTGCCAGCAGCGACCGACAGGGGGGCACAGATACGCAGTATTTT CASSDRQGGTDTQYF
NA TRBD1 TRBJ2-1 TRBV5-1 TGCGCCAGCAGCTTGTACCCCGGGACAGGGCTTGGCAATGAGCAGTTCTTC CASSLYPGTGLGNEQFF
NA TRBD1 TRBJ1-2 TRBV7-9 TGTGCCAGCAGCTTCCGGGACAGAGATGGCTACACCTTC CASSFRDRDGYTF
NA NA TRBJ1-4 TRBV4-1 TGCGCCAGCAGCGGAGGGGTTACTAATGAAAAACTGTTTTTT CASSGGVTNEKLFF
NA NA TRBJ2-5 TRBV7-4 TGTGCCAGCAGCTTAACAGGGCCCGAGACCCAGTACTTC CASSLTGPETQYF
NA TRBD2 TRBJ2-3 TRBV7-2 TGTGCCAGCAGCTCCCAGCGGGGGGCGGAGAATACGCAGTATTTT CASSSQRGAENTQYF
few TRBD1 TRBJ1-2 TRBV7-2 TGTGCCAGCAGCCCGCAGGGGGACGGGAGAGGCTACACCTTC CASSPQGDGRGYTF
NA TRBD2 TRBJ2-3 TRBV28 TGTGCCAGCAGGCTCACCCCCCAGCGGGGGGATACGCAGTATTTT CASRLTPQRGDTQYF
few NA TRBJ1-2 TRBV12-3/TRBV12-4 TGTGCCAGCAGTCCTTTACAGGGTACCTATGGCTACACCTTC CASSPLQGTYGYTF